This T cell receptor beta chain was sequenced for a study of blood T cell repertoires in COVID-19. V lost 2 bases, J lost 1 base, and 3 bases stayed unmatched. The germline V gene encodes CDR1 ENHRY and CDR2 SYGVKD. The CDR3 contains 15 residues. Assay used: immunoSEQ multiplex PCR; TCRdb lists only in-frame clones, some missing. The repertoire holds roughly 32,000 clones, with roughly nine tenths as singletons. This receptor was obtained from a human donor with active COVID-19. The donor label of this sample is uncertain. The sample consisted of peripheral blood. The V call is TRBV10-3, the J call TRBJ1-1; 8 bases line up with TRBD1. The CDR3 protein is CAISEQGARNTEAFF. In nucleotides, the CDR3 is TGTGCCATCAGTGAGCAGGGGGCCAGGAACACTGAAGCTTTCTTT.